These 6 T cell receptor beta chains originate from one sample sequenced in a study of molecular identifiers for immune sequencing clone quantification. One entry per CDR3 protein results from TCRdb running MiXCR on the PCR reads. The sample lists around 460,000 distinct CDR3 sequences; over 20% were seen once. The sequencing input was naive CD8+ T cells from blood, with Jurkat cell RNA spiked in. Subset reported: FACS-sorted CD8+CD4-CCR7+CD45RA+ naive T cells. All receptors come from a human donor in good health. Some libraries in this study had Jurkat cell RNA spiked in.

The sample holds a few counts of this clonotype. The chain couples TRBV15 to TRBJ1-1; a weak D match, TRBD1 (6 bases). V lost 4 bases to trimming and J lost 5 bases, with 14 bases between them. This CDR3 comprises 14 residues. CDR1 and CDR2 (germline): LNHNV, YYDKDF (reference sequence). CDR3 nucleotides: TGTGCCACCAGCACTGGGGGGGCGTATACTGAAGCTTTCTTT. As protein: CATSTGGAYTEAFF. Complete variable domain (other parts from reference TRBV15 and TRBJ1-1): DAMVIQNPRYQVTQFGKPVTLSCSQTLNHNVMYWYQQKSSQAPKLLFHYYDKDFNNEADTPDNFQSRRPNTSFCFLDIRSPGLGDTAMYLCATSTGGAYTEAFFGQGTRLTVV.

This clonotype was seen a few times. The chain carries TRBV21-1 and TRBJ1-1; TRBD1 reflects the table's D call only, with no check against the DNA. TRBV21-1 is reported as a pseudogene. The CDR3 has 17 amino acids. Here the CDR3 DNA reads TGTGCCAGCAGCGGGATGGGGCAGGGACCCCTGAACACTGAAGCTTTCTTT. Translated: CASSGMGQGPLNTEAFF.

V and J are TRBV19 and TRBJ1-1; tentatively, D is TRBD1 (5 bases). CDR1 is LNHDA and CDR2 is SQIVND in the germline V gene (reference sequence). This CDR3 comprises 14 residues. V was pared by 5 bases and J by 9 bases, with 19 bases between. CDR3 DNA: TGTGCCAGTAGTTGGACATCGGGAGGGACTAAAGCTTTCTTT. Protein: CASSWTSGGTKAFF. The variable domain in full, completed from reference TRBV19 and TRBJ1-1, reads DGGITQSPKYLFRKEGQNVTLSCEQNLNHDAMYWYRQDPGQGLRLIYYSQIVNDFQKGDIAEGYSVSREKKESFPLTVTSAQKNPTAFYLCASSWTSGGTKAFFGQGTRLTVV.

The chain recombines TRBV27 with TRBJ2-7; 7 bases line up with TRBD2. The CDR3 consists of 13 residues. After removal of 5 bases from V and 7 bases from J, the junction contained 8 bases not matched to a gene. Germline CDR1 is MNHEY and CDR2 is SMNVEV (reference sequence). The CDR3 DNA reads as TGTGCCAGCAGTCCCAACGGGGGGTTAGAGCAGTACTTC. Translation gives CASSPNGGLEQYF.

The chain links TRBV18 to TRBJ1-2; D remains ambiguous. The CDR3 loop spans 16 amino acids. Trimming shortened V by 3 bases and J by 4 bases, and 18 bases separated the two germline ends. Germline-derived CDR1 and CDR2 are KGHSH and LQKENI. CDR3: CASSPAQSSQLYGYTF. Here the CDR3 DNA reads TGTGCCAGCTCACCGGCACAATCGAGCCAGCTCTATGGCTACACCTTC.

Regarding this clonotype: A much larger clone sits a single nucleotide away, making a read error possible. V usage is TRBV4-1 and J usage is TRBJ1-4; TRBD1 might be the D (5 bases). The CDR3 has 14 residues. V shed 6 bases and J shed 4 bases, with 12 bases lying between them. Germline CDR1 reads MGHRA; CDR2 reads YSYEKL. The CDR3 DNA reads TGCGCCAGCAGGGGACGGGCTCTTAATGAAAAACTGTTTTTT. Encoded protein: CASRGRALNEKLFF.